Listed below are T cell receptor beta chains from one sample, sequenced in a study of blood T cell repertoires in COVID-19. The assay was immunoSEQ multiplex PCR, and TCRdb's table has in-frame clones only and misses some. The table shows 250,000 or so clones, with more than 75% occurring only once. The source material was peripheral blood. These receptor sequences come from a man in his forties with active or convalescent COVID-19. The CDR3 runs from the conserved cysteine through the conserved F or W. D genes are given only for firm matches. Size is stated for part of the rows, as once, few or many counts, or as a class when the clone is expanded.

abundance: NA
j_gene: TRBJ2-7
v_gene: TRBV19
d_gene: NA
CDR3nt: TGTGCCAGTAGTACCCCAGGACTGCGCGGGCAGTACTTC
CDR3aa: CASSTPGLRGQYF

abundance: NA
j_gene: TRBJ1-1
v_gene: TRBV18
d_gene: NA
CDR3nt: TGTGCCAGCTCACCACTTAGGAACACTGAAGCTTTCTTT
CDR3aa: CASSPLRNTEAFF

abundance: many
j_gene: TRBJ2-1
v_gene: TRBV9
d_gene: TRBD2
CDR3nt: TGTGCCAGCAGTTTCAGGACTAGCGGGAGTTATGAGCAGTTCTTC
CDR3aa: CASSFRTSGSYEQFF

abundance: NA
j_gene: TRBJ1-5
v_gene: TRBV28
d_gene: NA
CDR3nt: TGTGCCAGCAGCCAGCCACAGAGTTATCAGCCCCAGCATTTT
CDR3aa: CASSQPQSYQPQHF

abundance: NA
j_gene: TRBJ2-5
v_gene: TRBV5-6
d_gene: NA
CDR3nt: TGTGCCAGCAGCTTGAGCGAGACCCAGTACTTC
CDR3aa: CASSLSETQYF

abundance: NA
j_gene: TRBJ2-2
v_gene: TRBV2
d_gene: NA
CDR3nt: TGTGCCAGCAGTGGGCCTGGGGAGCTGTTTTTT
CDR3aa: CASSGPGELFF

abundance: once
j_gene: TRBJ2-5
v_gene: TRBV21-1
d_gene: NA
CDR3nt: TGTGCCAGCAGCAAATCCGCGATGGCGGGACAGTGGCCACCAGGGGAGACCCAGTACTTC
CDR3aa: CASSKSAMAGQWPPGETQYF

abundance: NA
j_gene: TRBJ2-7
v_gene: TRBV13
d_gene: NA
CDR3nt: TGTGCCAGCAGCTTCCGGGGGATCTACGAGCAGTACTTC
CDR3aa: CASSFRGIYEQYF

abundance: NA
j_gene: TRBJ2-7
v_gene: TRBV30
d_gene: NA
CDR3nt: TGTGCCTGGAGAACTAGTTACGAGCAGTACTTC
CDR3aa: CAWRTSYEQYF

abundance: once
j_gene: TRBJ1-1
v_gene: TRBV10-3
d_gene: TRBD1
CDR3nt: TGTGCCATCAGAAAGACAGGGAATGAGGCTGAAGCTTTCTTT
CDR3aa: CAIRKTGNEAEAFF

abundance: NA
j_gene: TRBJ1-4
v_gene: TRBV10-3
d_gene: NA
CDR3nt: TGTGCCACAGCGGCCGGGGAGGAAAAACTGTTTTTT
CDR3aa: CATAAGEEKLFF

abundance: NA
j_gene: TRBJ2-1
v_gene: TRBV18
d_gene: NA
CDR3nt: TGTGCCAGCTCACCGGCTAGCGTTTCCATCAATGAGCAGTTCTTC
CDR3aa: CASSPASVSINEQFF

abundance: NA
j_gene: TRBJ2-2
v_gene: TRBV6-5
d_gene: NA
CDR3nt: TGTGCCAGCCGCCTTGGGGCGGTGAACACCGGGGAGCTGTTTTTT
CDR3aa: CASRLGAVNTGELFF

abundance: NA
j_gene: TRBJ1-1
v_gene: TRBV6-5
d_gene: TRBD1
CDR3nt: TGTGCCAGCCGGGGACAGAAGAACACTGAAGCTTTCTTT
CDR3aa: CASRGQKNTEAFF

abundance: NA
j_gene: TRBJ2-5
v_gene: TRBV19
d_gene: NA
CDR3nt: TGTGCCAGTAGGTCCGACAGGAGACAAGAGACCCAGTACTTC
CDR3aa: CASRSDRRQETQYF

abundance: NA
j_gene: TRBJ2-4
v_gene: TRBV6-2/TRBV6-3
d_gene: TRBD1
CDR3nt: TGTGCCAGCAGTTTCGGACTCGGACAGGGACAATTAGCCAAAAACATTCAGTACTTC
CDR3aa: CASSFGLGQGQLAKNIQYF

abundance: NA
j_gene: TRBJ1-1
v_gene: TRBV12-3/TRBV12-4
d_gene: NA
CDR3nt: TGTGCCAGCAGTTTGGGGGCGACAACCGAAGCTTTCTTT
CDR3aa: CASSLGATTEAFF

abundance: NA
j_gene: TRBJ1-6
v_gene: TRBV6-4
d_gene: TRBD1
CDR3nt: TGTGCCAGCAGTGACGGGACAGGGGGTTCACCCCTCCACTTT
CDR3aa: CASSDGTGGSPLHF

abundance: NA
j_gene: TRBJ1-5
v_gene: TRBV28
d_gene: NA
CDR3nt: TGTGCCAGCAGTTTATGGACCGGTCTACCAGGGAGCAATCAGCCCCAGCATTTT
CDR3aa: CASSLWTGLPGSNQPQHF

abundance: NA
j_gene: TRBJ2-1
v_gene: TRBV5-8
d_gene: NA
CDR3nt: TGTGCCAGCAGCTTGCAGGGGAGCTCCTACAATGAGCAGTTCTTC
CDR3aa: CASSLQGSSYNEQFF

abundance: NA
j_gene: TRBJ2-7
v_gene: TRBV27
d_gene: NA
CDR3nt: TGTGCCAGCAGTTTAGGAGCTCCCTACGAGCAGTACTTC
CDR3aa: CASSLGAPYEQYF

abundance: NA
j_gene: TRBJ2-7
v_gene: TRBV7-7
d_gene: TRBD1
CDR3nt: TGTGCTAGCAGCTTGGACAGGGGTGGAGAGCAGTACTTC
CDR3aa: CASSLDRGGEQYF

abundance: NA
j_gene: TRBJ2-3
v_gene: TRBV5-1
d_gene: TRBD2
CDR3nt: TGCGCCAGCAGCCCTCCACCGGGACTAGCGGTTGCTAGCACAGATACGCAGTATTTT
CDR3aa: CASSPPPGLAVASTDTQYF

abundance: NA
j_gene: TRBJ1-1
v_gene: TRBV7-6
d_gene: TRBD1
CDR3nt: TGTGCCAGCAGCTTACAGGACAGGGAGAACACTGAAGCTTTCTTT
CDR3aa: CASSLQDRENTEAFF

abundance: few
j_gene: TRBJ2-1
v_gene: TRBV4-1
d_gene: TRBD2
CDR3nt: TGCGCCAGCAGCCAAGGATTGTTAAGCGGGAGAGTCAATGAGCAGTTCTTC
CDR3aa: CASSQGLLSGRVNEQFF

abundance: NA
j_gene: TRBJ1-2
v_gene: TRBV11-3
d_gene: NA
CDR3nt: TGTGCCAGCAGCCCACCCGGACTTAACTATGGCTACACCTTC
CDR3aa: CASSPPGLNYGYTF

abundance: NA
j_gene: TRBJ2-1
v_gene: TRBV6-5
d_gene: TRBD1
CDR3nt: TGTGTTGTATATGAACAGGGGTCTACAGATGAGCAGTTCTTC
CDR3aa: CVVYEQGSTDEQFF

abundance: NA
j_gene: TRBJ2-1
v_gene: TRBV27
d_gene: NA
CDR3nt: TGTGCCAGCAGCGTAACTACTTACAATGAGCAGTTCTTC
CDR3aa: CASSVTTYNEQFF

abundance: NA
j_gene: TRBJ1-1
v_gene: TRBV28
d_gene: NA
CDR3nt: TGTGCCAGCAGTTCTCGGGTTCTAGCACAATCCTGGCGGGGGGACACTGAAGCTTTCTTT
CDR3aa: CASSSRVLAQSWRGDTEAFF

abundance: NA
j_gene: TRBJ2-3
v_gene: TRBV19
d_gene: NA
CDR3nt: TGTGCCAGTAGTGTCGGAGGAGTAAGCACAGATACGCAGTATTTT
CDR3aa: CASSVGGVSTDTQYF

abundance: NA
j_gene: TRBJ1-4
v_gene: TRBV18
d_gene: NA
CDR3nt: TGTGCCAGCTCACTGGACCAGGGGAAAACTAATGAAAAACTGTTTTTT
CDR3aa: CASSLDQGKTNEKLFF

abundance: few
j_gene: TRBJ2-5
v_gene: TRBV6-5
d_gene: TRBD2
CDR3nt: TGTGCCAGCACCGAATCGGGAGGGTTAGAGACCCAGTACTTC
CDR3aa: CASTESGGLETQYF

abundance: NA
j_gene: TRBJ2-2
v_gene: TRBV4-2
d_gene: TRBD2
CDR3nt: TGTGCCAGCAGCCCGGGGACTACCGACACCGGGGAGCTGTTTTTT
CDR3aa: CASSPGTTDTGELFF

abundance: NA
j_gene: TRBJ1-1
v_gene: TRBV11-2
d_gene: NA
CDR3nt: TGTGCCAGCAGCCCAATCGGGGGTATGAACACTGAAGCTTTCTTT
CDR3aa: CASSPIGGMNTEAFF

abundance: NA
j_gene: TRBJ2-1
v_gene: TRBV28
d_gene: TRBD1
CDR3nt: TGTGCCAGCAAAACAGGGGGAAATGAGCAGTTCTTC
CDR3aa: CASKTGGNEQFF

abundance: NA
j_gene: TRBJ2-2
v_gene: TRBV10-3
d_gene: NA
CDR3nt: TGTGCCATCAGTGAGTCGAGCAGGGTGAACACCGGGGAGCTGTTTTTT
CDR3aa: CAISESSRVNTGELFF

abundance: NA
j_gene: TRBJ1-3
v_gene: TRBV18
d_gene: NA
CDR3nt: TGTGCCAGCTCACCTGCCTTGTCGGGGTCTGGAAACACCATATATTTT
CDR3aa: CASSPALSGSGNTIYF

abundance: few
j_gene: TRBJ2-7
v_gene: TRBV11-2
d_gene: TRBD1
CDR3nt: TGTGCCAGCAGCTCCTGGACAGGGGAAATCTACGAGCAGTACTTC
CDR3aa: CASSSWTGEIYEQYF

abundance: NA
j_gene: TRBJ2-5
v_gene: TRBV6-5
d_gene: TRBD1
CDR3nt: TGTGCCAGCGACACACAGGGGTCGGGAGAGACCCAGTACTTC
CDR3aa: CASDTQGSGETQYF

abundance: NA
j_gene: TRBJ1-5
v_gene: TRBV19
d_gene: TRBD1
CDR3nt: TGTGCCAGTAGTACCACTGGGGACAGGGGCCATCAGCCCCAGCATTTT
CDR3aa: CASSTTGDRGHQPQHF

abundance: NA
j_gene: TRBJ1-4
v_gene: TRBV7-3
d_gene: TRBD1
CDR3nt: TGTGCCAGCAGTGCCAGCCCGGGACAGGCTAATGAAAAACTGTTTTTT
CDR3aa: CASSASPGQANEKLFF

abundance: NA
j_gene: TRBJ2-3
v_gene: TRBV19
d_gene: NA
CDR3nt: TGTGCCAGTATTACGGGGTGCCGTAGCACAGATACGCAGTATTTT
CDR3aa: CASITGCRSTDTQYF

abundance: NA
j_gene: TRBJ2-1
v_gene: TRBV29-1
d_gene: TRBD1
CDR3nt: TGCAGCGTGAGGACAGGGCGGGTCAACACTGAGCAGTTCTTC
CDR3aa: CSVRTGRVNTEQFF

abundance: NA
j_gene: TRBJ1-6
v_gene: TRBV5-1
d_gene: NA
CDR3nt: TGCGCCAGCAGCTTGGGTAGGGGAACAAATTCACCCCTCCACTTT
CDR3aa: CASSLGRGTNSPLHF

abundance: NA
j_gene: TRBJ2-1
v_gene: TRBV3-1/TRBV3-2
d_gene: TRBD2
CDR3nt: TGTGCCAGCACCAGGACTAGCGGGACGGATGAGCAGTTCTTC
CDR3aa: CASTRTSGTDEQFF

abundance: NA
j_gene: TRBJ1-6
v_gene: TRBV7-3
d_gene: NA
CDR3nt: TGTGCCAGCAGCTTACTCCCTAATTCACCCCTCCACTTT
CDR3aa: CASSLLPNSPLHF